This T cell receptor (beta chain) derives from a study of shared clonotypes between healthy human individuals. TCRdb keeps only in-frame clones here, not all; method: immunoSEQ multiplex PCR. This repertoire shows roughly 1.5 million clones, 98% found once; its top ten account for around 0.47%. The clonotype was recovered from a man aged 25-45 years in good health. The sequenced sample was naive CD4+ T cells sorted from blood. Indicated subset: CD45RA+ positively selected.

Here the CDR3 DNA reads TGTGCCAGCAGCTTAGCCCCGCTCGCAACTGGAAACACCATATATTTT. This encodes CASSLAPLATGNTIYF. The chain links TRBV7-2 to TRBJ1-3; D is unclear. The CDR3 is 16 residues long. Germline values: CDR1 SGHTA, CDR2 FQGNSA. Trimming took 0 bases from V and 2 from J, leaving 11 bases between them. The full variable domain, rest sourced from reference TRBV7-2 and TRBJ1-3, is GAGVSQSPSNKVTEKGKDVELRCDPISGHTALYWYRQSLGQGLEFLIYFQGNSAPDKSGLPSDRFSAERTGGSVSTLTIQRTQQEDSAVYLCASSLAPLATGNTIYFGEGSWLTVV.